The clone carrying this T cell receptor beta chain was recorded a few times. The antigen remains undetermined. Investigators sought sequencing depths of between 1 in 200,000 and 1 in 1 million T cells. The protocol was immunoSEQ multiplex PCR, while the TCRdb copy is restricted to in-frame clones and leaves out a portion. The profile shows some 130,000 clones, approximately 83% of them singletons. The record originates from a study of cytotoxic CD8 clonotypes in ibrutinib-treated CLL. Study as a whole: Response samples were obtained once patients had received a median 12 months of treatment, range 6 to 36. Samples showed on average approximately 250,000 productive templates and 80,000 to 100,000 productive rearrangements. The study, taken as a whole, reports: Whereas clonality rose at ibrutinib response, it declined toward baseline at progression.

The sample in question was PBMCs, obtained after 24 months of ibrutinib treatment. The source is a human donor with chronic lymphocytic leukemia.

The CDR3 DNA is TGCAGCGTTAACCAAGCGGCCCCGGGGGAGCAGTACTTC. Translated, it gives CSVNQAAPGEQYF. V usage is TRBV29-1 and J usage is TRBJ2-7; D is perhaps TRBD2 (5 bases). Germline lookup yields CDR1 SQVTM and CDR2 ANQGSEA. The V end was cut by 5 bases, the J end by 7 bases, with 18 bases between. The CDR3 sequence is 13 residues long.